This is a list of T cell receptor beta chains from one sample in a study of cytomegalovirus exposure and HLA in healthy donors. Data came from immunoSEQ multiplex PCR; TCRdb stores just in-frame clones and leaves some out. The sample consists of about 200,000 clones, almost 80% of them appearing once. Sequenced material: PBMCs. The receptors stem from a male donor in good health and CMV-seronegative. The CDR3 runs from the conserved cysteine through the conserved F or W. Each record gives: D gene, J gene, CDR3 length, V gene, clone size, CDR3 DNA, CDR3 protein. The D gene is left open where the match is weak. A clone size is listed for some rows: how often the clone was seen (once, few, many), or a class if it is expanded.

. TRBJ2-3 15 TRBV5-1 . TGCGCCACCAACTCACGCGGGTCTGGTACAGATACGCAGTATTTT CATNSRGSGTDTQYF
TRBD1 TRBJ2-4 14 TRBV5-1 . TGCGCCAGCAGCTTGGGACAGGGGGGAAACATTCAGTACTTC CASSLGQGGNIQYF
TRBD2 TRBJ2-3 18 TRBV28 . TGTGCCAGCAGCTTCGGGACCCTAGCGGGAGGATTTACAGATACGCAGTATTTT CASSFGTLAGGFTDTQYF
. TRBJ1-5 16 TRBV18 once TGTGCCAGCTCACCACCCGGGGTTCAAGGCAATCAGCCCCAGCATTTT CASSPPGVQGNQPQHF
TRBD1 TRBJ2-2 14 TRBV7-2 few TGTGCCAGCAGGGACAGGGCGGCCACCGGGGAGCTGTTTTTT CASRDRAATGELFF
TRBD1 TRBJ1-4 16 TRBV7-3 . TGTGCCAGCAGCTTAACGACAGGGGCAACTAATGAAAAACTGTTTTTT CASSLTTGATNEKLFF
. TRBJ2-6 16 TRBV14 . TGTGCCAGCAAACCTACAGGGAACTCTGGGGCCAACGTCCTGACTTTC CASKPTGNSGANVLTF
. TRBJ1-4 14 TRBV6-6 few TGTGCCAGCAGTTACCAGCAAGGGAGCGAAAAACTGTTTTTT CASSYQQGSEKLFF
TRBD1 TRBJ1-2 17 TRBV9 . TGTGCCAGCAGCGTAGATGGCAGGGGGCTTTCTAACTATGGCTACACCTTC CASSVDGRGLSNYGYTF
. TRBJ1-1 11 TRBV18 once TGTGCCAGCTCAAGTAGAGCTGAAGCTTTCTTT CASSSRAEAFF
. TRBJ2-4 12 TRBV29-1 . TGCAGCGTTGTACCCGAGGGAAACATTCAGTACTTC CSVVPEGNIQYF
. TRBJ2-5 12 TRBV7-2 . TGTGCCAGCAGCTTAGGGGAGTGGACCCAGTACTTC CASSLGEWTQYF
. TRBJ2-7 13 TRBV2 . TGTGCCAGCAGTGTGGCCAGGACCTACGAGCAGTACTTC CASSVARTYEQYF
. TRBJ1-4 13 TRBV10-3 . TGTGCCATCAGAGACTCAACTAATGAAAAACTGTTTTTT CAIRDSTNEKLFF
TRBD2 TRBJ2-2 18 TRBV5-1 few TGCGCCAGCAGCGGTGGGGGACTAGCGGGAGCCGGCACCGGGGAGCTGTTTTTT CASSGGGLAGAGTGELFF
TRBD1 TRBJ2-7 15 TRBV10-3 few TGTGCCATCAGGTACTCGGTGGGGACAGAGTACGAGCAGTACTTC CAIRYSVGTEYEQYF
. TRBJ2-2 15 TRBV7-3 . TGTGCCAGCAGCTTAAATCCGGGTTACACCGGGGAGCTGTTTTTT CASSLNPGYTGELFF
. TRBJ2-2 14 TRBV27 . TGTGCCAGCAGTTATCTAGTCCTCACCGGGGAGCTGTTTTTT CASSYLVLTGELFF
TRBD1 TRBJ2-7 14 TRBV5-6 once TGTGCCAGCAGCTTGGAGGGACAGGTCTACGAGCAGTACTTC CASSLEGQVYEQYF
. TRBJ1-2 14 TRBV27 . TGTGCCAGCAGTTTATCAGATACGGACTATGGCTACACCTTC CASSLSDTDYGYTF
. TRBJ2-7 16 TRBV5-1 . TGCGCCAGCAGCTTGGCACCAGGGGAAAGCTCCTACGAGCAGTACTTC CASSLAPGESSYEQYF
. TRBJ1-6 17 TRBV6-1 . TGTGCCAGCAGTGAAGAGGGAGGGGGGTCTCATAATTCACCCCTCCACTTT CASSEEGGGSHNSPLHF
TRBD1 TRBJ1-1 14 TRBV30 . TGTGCCTGGAGTGCCAGGACAGGGAGGACTGAAGCTTTCTTT CAWSARTGRTEAFF
TRBD1 TRBJ1-5 14 TRBV28 . TGTGCCAGCAGTTCAGGACAGGGGCGACAGCCCCAGCATTTT CASSSGQGRQPQHF
. TRBJ2-6 17 TRBV7-3 . TGTGCCAGCAGCTTAATTGATACCAGCTCTGGGGCCAACGTCCTGACTTTC CASSLIDTSSGANVLTF
TRBD1 TRBJ2-2 15 TRBV15 . TGTGCCACCAGCGTGGGACAGGGGGGCACCGGGGAGCTGTTTTTT CATSVGQGGTGELFF
TRBD2 TRBJ2-3 17 TRBV4-1 . TGCGCCAGCAGCCAGGGCGGGGGGCCCACTAGCACAGATACGCAGTATTTT CASSQGGGPTSTDTQYF
. TRBJ1-2 13 TRBV7-3 . TGTGCCAGCAGCCCTGTATCGGGGTATGGCTACACCTTC CASSPVSGYGYTF
TRBD1 TRBJ2-5 16 TRBV27 . TGTGCCAGCAGCCCAACCACAGGGGGCCGGCAAGAGACCCAGTACTTC CASSPTTGGRQETQYF
TRBD2 TRBJ2-2 17 TRBV29-1 . TGCAGCGTTGGCGGACTAGCGGGAGGGCGGGGATCTGGGGAGCTGTTTTTT CSVGGLAGGRGSGELFF
TRBD1 TRBJ2-7 12 TRBV19 . TGTGCCAGTAGGGACAGGGGGGACGAGCAGTACTTC CASRDRGDEQYF
TRBD1 TRBJ2-7 14 TRBV28 . TGTGCCAGCAGTTCGACAGGGGGAACCTACGAGCAGTACTTC CASSSTGGTYEQYF
. TRBJ2-1 14 TRBV15 . TGTGCCACTTCTTCACCCAGCTCCTACAATGAGCAGTTCTTC CATSSPSSYNEQFF
. TRBJ2-6 16 TRBV4-3 . TGCGCCAGCAGCCAAGATCTGAGCTCTGGGGCCAACGTCCTGACTTTC CASSQDLSSGANVLTF
. TRBJ1-6 18 TRBV7-9 . TGTGCCAGCAGCTTATTCGGTCAGGGTGGGTCCTATAATTCACCCCTCCATTTT CASSLFGQGGSYNSPLHF
TRBD2 TRBJ2-7 16 TRBV28 once TGTGCCAGCAGTCTTCCAGGACTAGCGGGAGGCTACGAGCAGTACTTC CASSLPGLAGGYEQYF
. TRBJ2-1 13 TRBV18 . TGTGCCAGCTCAACGGGACAAATCAATGAGCAGTTCTTC CASSTGQINEQFF
TRBD1 TRBJ2-7 15 TRBV7-9 once TGTGCCAGCAGCACAGGACAGGGCAGGTCCTACGAGCAGTACTTC CASSTGQGRSYEQYF
. TRBJ2-7 12 TRBV2 . TGTGGGTCGCGAGGGAATCACTACGAGCAGTACTTC CGSRGNHYEQYF
. TRBJ1-1 15 TRBV19 . TGTGCCAGTAGTATAGGGGTCAGGGCAATAACTGAAGCTTTCTTT CASSIGVRAITEAFF
. TRBJ1-5 14 TRBV28 . TGTGCCAGCAGTAAAGGACATTTAAATCAGCCCCAGCATTTT CASSKGHLNQPQHF
TRBD2 TRBJ2-1 12 TRBV5-1 . TGCGCCAGCAGCTTGTGGGAGGGTGAGCAGTTCTTC CASSLWEGEQFF
. TRBJ2-5 15 TRBV30 . TGTGCCTGGAGTGTTACGTCAAGCGGCCCAGAGACCCAGTACTTC CAWSVTSSGPETQYF
. TRBJ2-7 12 TRBV29-1 . TGCAGCGTGACAAGCAGCTCCTACGAGCAGTACTTC CSVTSSSYEQYF
TRBD1 TRBJ1-1 14 TRBV18 . TGTGCCAGCTCAAGGGACAGGGAGGTCACTGAAGCTTTCTTT CASSRDREVTEAFF
TRBD1 TRBJ2-7 14 TRBV19 . TGTGCCAGTAGTAATGGACAGGGATCCTACGAGCAGTACTTC CASSNGQGSYEQYF
TRBD1 TRBJ1-2 13 TRBV5-1 . TGCGCCAGCAGCTTGGACAGGGGGTATGGCTACACCTTC CASSLDRGYGYTF
. TRBJ2-3 12 TRBV19 . TGTGCCAGTAGTATTCGGGGGGATACGCAGTATTTT CASSIRGDTQYF
. TRBJ1-5 15 TRBV4-1 few TGCGCCAGCAGCCAAGATCTACAGGGAAGTCAGCCCCAGCATTTT CASSQDLQGSQPQHF
. TRBJ1-1 14 TRBV4-3 . TGCGCCAGCAGCCCTGCGCGCCGGGGAACTGAAGCTTTCTTT CASSPARRGTEAFF
TRBD1 TRBJ1-6 16 TRBV7-9 . TGTGCCAGCAGCTTGCAGGGGGCGCTTGATAATTCACCCCTCCACTTT CASSLQGALDNSPLHF
TRBD1 TRBJ1-2 16 TRBV28 . TGTGCCAGCAAAGATTTCCGGGACAGAGGGAACTATGGCTACACCTTC CASKDFRDRGNYGYTF
TRBD1 TRBJ1-1 14 TRBV6-5 . TGTGCCGTGGGGGGCAGGGGGTATGATACTGAAGCTTTCTTT CAVGGRGYDTEAFF
. TRBJ2-7 12 TRBV5-8 . TGTGCCAGCAGCGGGCGGGGTTACGAGCAGTACTTC CASSGRGYEQYF
. TRBJ2-2 14 TRBV7-7 . TGTGCTAGCAGCTTAGCGGCCTTCAGGGGGGAGCTGTTTTTT CASSLAAFRGELFF
. TRBJ2-5 14 TRBV19 once TGTGCCAGTAGACTCACAGGGACCCAAGAGACCCAGTACTTC CASRLTGTQETQYF
. TRBJ2-7 13 TRBV27 . TGTGCCAGCAGTTTAGACAGAAACTACGAGCAGTACTTC CASSLDRNYEQYF
. TRBJ1-5 15 TRBV27 . TGTGCCAGCAGCGGGGGGGGTATCAGCAATCAGCCCCAGCATTTT CASSGGGISNQPQHF
TRBD1 TRBJ2-7 15 TRBV5-1 . TGCGCCAGCAGCTTGGAAGGGACAGGGTCAGGCGAGCAGTACTTC CASSLEGTGSGEQYF
TRBD1 TRBJ1-4 16 TRBV4-3 . TGCGCCAGCAGCCCAGACGGACAGGGTACGTCTGAAAAACTGTTTTTT CASSPDGQGTSEKLFF